These T cell receptor beta chains were read from a single sample in a study of T-cell reconstitution after alpha-beta-depleted transplantation in children. TCRdb analysed the PCR reads with MiXCR anew, one entry per CDR3 protein. This sample carries 500,000 to 600,000 distinct CDR3 sequences, about 31% of them seen once, and the ten largest clones take 2% to 2.5%. The starting material was PBMCs from the stem cell graft donor, obtained from the stem cell graft. All receptors derive from a human donor who donated a stem cell graft to a child with aplastic anemia. CDR3s include the opening cysteine and the closing phenylalanine or tryptophan. A D gene is named only where the DNA matches it firmly. Clone sizes are given selectively: once, few, many, or a class where the clone is expanded.

TRBV13	TRBD1	TRBJ1-6	.	CASSVFRDRENSPLHF	TGTGCCAGCAGCGTTTTCCGGGACAGGGAAAACTCACCCCTCCACTTT
TRBV6-1	.	TRBJ1-1	many	CASSKQGNTEAFF	TGTGCCAGCAGTAAACAGGGGAACACTGAAGCTTTCTTT
TRBV5-8	.	TRBJ2-7	few	CASRFRGRYEQYF	TGTGCCAGCAGGTTCCGTGGGCGCTACGAGCAGTACTTC
TRBV5-4	TRBD2	TRBJ2-2	few	CASGQGASGSVGELFF	TGTGCCAGCGGCCAGGGTGCTAGCGGGAGTGTCGGGGAGCTGTTTTTT
TRBV4-3	TRBD1	TRBJ1-2	few	CASSQGRTSGTGMGYGYTF	TGCGCCAGCAGCCAAGGAAGGACGTCCGGGACAGGGATGGGCTATGGCTACACCTTC
TRBV19	.	TRBJ1-1	few	CASSMGLNTEAFF	TGTGCCAGTAGTATGGGACTTAACACTGAAGCTTTCTTT
TRBV12-3/TRBV12-4	.	TRBJ1-4	.	CASLGTRIEKLFF	TGTGCCAGCCTAGGGACGAGGATTGAAAAACTGTTTTTT
TRBV5-1	.	TRBJ2-2	.	CASSFGGGGTGELFF	TGCGCCAGCAGCTTCGGGGGAGGAGGGACCGGGGAGCTGTTTTTT
TRBV5-1	.	TRBJ1-1	.	CASSGTGMNTEAFF	TGCGCCAGCAGCGGTACAGGGATGAACACTGAAGCTTTCTTT
TRBV19	TRBD1	TRBJ1-2	.	CASRDRGRPNYGYTF	TGTGCCAGTCGGGACAGGGGTAGGCCTAACTATGGCTACACCTTC
TRBV7-8	TRBD1	TRBJ2-2	few	CASSRTGTANTGELFF	TGTGCCAGCAGCCGGACAGGGACGGCGAACACCGGGGAGCTGTTTTTT
TRBV14	.	TRBJ2-5	.	CASSRLRRESTGPQETQYF	TGTGCCAGCAGCCGTCTTAGAAGGGAATCTACAGGGCCCCAAGAGACCCAGTACTTC
TRBV5-5	TRBD1	TRBJ1-5	few	CASSTSPITDRGNQPQHF	TGTGCCAGCAGTACTTCCCCAATAACGGACAGGGGCAATCAGCCCCAGCATTTT
TRBV12-5	.	TRBJ2-5	few	CASGLVVGFSEQETQYF	TGTGCTAGTGGTTTGGTGGTAGGTTTTTCCGAACAAGAGACCCAGTACTTC
TRBV7-2	.	TRBJ2-1	.	CASSSLQSSYNEQFF	TGTGCCAGCAGCTCGCTACAGAGCTCCTACAATGAGCAGTTCTTC
TRBV11-2	.	TRBJ2-7	few	CASSLAGVTRYEQYF	TGTGCCAGCAGCTTAGCTGGGGTGACCCGCTACGAGCAGTACTTC
TRBV20-1	TRBD2	TRBJ2-3	few	CSGSGGLGADTQYF	TGCAGTGGGTCGGGAGGGTTAGGCGCAGATACGCAGTATTTT
TRBV18	.	TRBJ1-1	.	CASSPTEMNTEAFF	TGTGCCAGCTCACCAACAGAGATGAACACTGAAGCTTTCTTT
TRBV27	.	TRBJ2-1	.	CASSFYGGGNEQFF	TGTGCCAGCAGTTTTTATGGGGGAGGCAATGAGCAGTTCTTC
TRBV5-4	.	TRBJ2-1	.	CASRRGGSYNEQFF	TGTGCCAGCAGACGGGGTGGGTCCTACAATGAGCAGTTCTTC
TRBV4-3	.	TRBJ2-1	.	CASSQDRGAQFF	TGCGCCAGCAGCCAAGACAGGGGGGCGCAGTTCTTC
TRBV6-2/TRBV6-3	.	TRBJ1-1	few	CASGDGAEAFF	TGTGCCAGCGGAGACGGAGCTGAAGCTTTCTTT
TRBV12-3/TRBV12-4	TRBD1	TRBJ2-2	few	CASSYKWTGIGELFF	TGTGCCAGCAGCTACAAATGGACAGGGATCGGGGAGCTGTTTTTT
TRBV9	TRBD2	TRBJ2-7	.	CASSPYLSGSHEQYF	TGTGCCAGCAGCCCCTATCTTAGCGGGAGCCACGAGCAGTACTTC
TRBV5-1	.	TRBJ2-1	few	CASSLVVVTHNEQFF	TGCGCCAGCAGCTTGGTTGTGGTGACCCACAATGAGCAGTTCTTC